Given below is one TCR beta chain in context. Trimming cost V 0 bases and J 4 bases, with 5 bases left between them. CDR3 length: 13 residues. Per the germline V gene, CDR1 is SGHNT and CDR2 is YYREEE (reference sequence). Repertoires were generated with immunoSEQ multiplex PCR, while TCRdb's copy carries only in-frame clones and drops some. The table has some 13,000 clones, around four fifths seen once. The data are from a study of graft-versus-host responses after intestinal transplantation. On the study more broadly: Recipients obtained multivisceral, liver-intestinal, or isolated intestinal transplants.

The chain recombines TRBV5-4 with TRBJ2-1; unclear D gene. The sequencing used PBMCs, collected after intestinal transplantation. The sequence was obtained from a human patient who received an intestinal transplant, so some T cells may come from the graft donor. CDR3 nucleotide sequence: TGTGCCAGCAGCTTGGGCTGGTACAATGAGCAGTTCTTC. The encoded protein is CASSLGWYNEQFF.